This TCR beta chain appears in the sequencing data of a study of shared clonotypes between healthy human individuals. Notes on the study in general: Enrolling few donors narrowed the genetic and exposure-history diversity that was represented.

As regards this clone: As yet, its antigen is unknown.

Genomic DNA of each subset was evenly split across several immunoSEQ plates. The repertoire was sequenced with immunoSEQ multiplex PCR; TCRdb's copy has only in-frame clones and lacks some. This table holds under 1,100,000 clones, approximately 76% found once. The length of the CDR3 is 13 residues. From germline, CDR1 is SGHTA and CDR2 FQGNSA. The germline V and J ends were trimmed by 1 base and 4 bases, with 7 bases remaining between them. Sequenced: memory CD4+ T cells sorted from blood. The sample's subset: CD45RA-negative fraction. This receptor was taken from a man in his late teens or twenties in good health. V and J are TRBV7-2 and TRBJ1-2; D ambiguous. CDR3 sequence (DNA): TGTGCCAGCAGCTTAGGAGCTCTCTATGGCTACACCTTC. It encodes CASSLGALYGYTF.